This TCR beta chain was captured in a study of untreated major depressive disorder. Overall study results and limits: Compared with controls, depressed patients showed more TRBV05-01 (Vbeta 5.1) usage in CD4+ T cells.

Clones were sequenced by immunoSEQ multiplex PCR, and TCRdb holds only the in-frame ones, with some missing. The sample holds under 20,000 clones, roughly 90% seen once. All participants were of European descent. Major depressive disorder by DSM-IV, Hamilton depression score of at least 18. The V gene lost 6 bases and the J gene lost 4 bases, with 13 bases spanning the gap. CDR3 size: 14 residues. Germline V gene sequence: CDR1 ENHRY, CDR2 SYGVKD. As concerns this clone: Its antigen remains unknown.

This sequence was found in a middle-aged woman with major depressive disorder. The chain uses TRBV10-3 and TRBJ2-1; no clear D. Specimen: CD4+ T cells from PBMCs. CDR3 nucleotide sequence: TGTGCCATCAGATACAGTGAGGTTTACAATGAGCAGTTCTTC. Translated, it gives CAIRYSEVYNEQFF.